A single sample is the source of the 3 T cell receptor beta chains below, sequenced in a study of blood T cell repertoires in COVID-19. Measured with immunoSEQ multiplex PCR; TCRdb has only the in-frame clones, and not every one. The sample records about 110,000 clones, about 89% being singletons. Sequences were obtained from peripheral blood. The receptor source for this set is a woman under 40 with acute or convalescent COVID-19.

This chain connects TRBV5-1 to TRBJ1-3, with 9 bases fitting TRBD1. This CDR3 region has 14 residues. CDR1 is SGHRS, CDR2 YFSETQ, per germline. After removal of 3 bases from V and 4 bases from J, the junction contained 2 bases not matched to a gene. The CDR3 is CASSSGTGGNTIYF. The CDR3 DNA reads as TGCGCCAGCAGCTCGGGGACAGGGGGAAACACCATATATTTT.

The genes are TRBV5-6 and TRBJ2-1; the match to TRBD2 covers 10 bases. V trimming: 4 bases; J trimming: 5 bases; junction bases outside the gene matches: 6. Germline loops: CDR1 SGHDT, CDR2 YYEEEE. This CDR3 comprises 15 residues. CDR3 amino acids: CASSPTSGLNNEQFF. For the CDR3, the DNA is TGTGCCAGCAGCCCGACTAGCGGGTTAAACAATGAGCAGTTCTTC.

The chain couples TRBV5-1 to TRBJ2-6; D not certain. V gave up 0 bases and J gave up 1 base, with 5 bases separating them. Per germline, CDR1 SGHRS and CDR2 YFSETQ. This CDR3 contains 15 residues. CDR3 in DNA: TGCGCCAGCAGCTTGGACAGTTCTGGGGCCAACGTCCTGACTTTC. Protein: CASSLDSSGANVLTF.